The sequence of this T cell receptor beta chain was determined in a study of control samples from healthy donors and cancer patients (dated by TCRdb to the early 2020s). Libraries were prepared through the immunoSEQ multiplex PCR assay. TCRdb limited this immuneACCESS table to in-frame rearrangements with V and J called. A share of clones is missing; checked studies link under half to unresolved V genes, and the rest is unexplained. The sample contains 150,000 to 200,000 clones, nearly 96% of them found a single time. Approximately 1% of the sample is in the top ten clones. Concerning this clone: Which antigen it targets is not known. No base-level quality is on record; no much larger clone is a single base apart.

The CDR3, cysteine through phenylalanine, is 15 amino acids long. The CDR3 DNA has 45 bases and is translated from base 1. At the junction V is shortened by 6 bases and J by 4 bases, with 18 bases in between. CDR1 and CDR2 were assigned from the germline V gene (reference sequence) as LNHDA and SQIVND. The sequence joins TRBV19 to TRBJ1-1; possibly the D gene is TRBD1, per 5 matching bases. This receptor was obtained from a woman aged 25-40 years in good health. What was sequenced was blood. This receptor carries the CDR3 CASRQGWGISTEAFF. The DNA reads as follows: TGTGCCAGTAGGCAAGGGTGGGGGATAAGCACTGAAGCTTTCTTT. With the rest looked up from the reference TRBV19 and TRBJ1-1 genes rather than sequenced, the full variable domain is DGGITQSPKYLFRKEGQNVTLSCEQNLNHDAMYWYRQDPGQGLRLIYYSQIVNDFQKGDIAEGYSVSREKKESFPLTVTSAQKNPTAFYLCASRQGWGISTEAFFGQGTRLTVV.